Listed here are 21 T cell receptor beta chains from one sample, sequenced in a study of control samples from healthy donors and cancer patients. Libraries were prepared by immunoSEQ multiplex PCR; TCRdb keeps only in-frame clonotypes and omits some of them. The sample holds some 57,000 clones; 95% to 97% are singletons and the top ten take under 2%. Material for sequencing was blood. Receptors were obtained from a woman in her twenties or thirties in good health.

V usage is TRBV6-1 and J usage is TRBJ2-1; TRBD1 aligns across 8 bases. The CDR3 sequence is 15 residues long. J gave up 3 bases and V 2 bases, and 3 bases lay outside the gene matches. Germline CDR1 MNHNS, CDR2 SASEGT. As DNA, the CDR3 is TGTGCCAGCAGTGAACCAGGGGGCTTCTACAATGAGCAGTTCTTC. This encodes CASSEPGGFYNEQFF.

The chain uses TRBV7-8 and TRBJ2-5; TRBD2 is a possible D gene (6 bases). The CDR3 contains 17 residues. The V end was cut by 3 bases, the J end by 5 bases, with 22 bases between. Germline CDR1 reads SGHVS; CDR2 reads FQNEAQ. In DNA form, the CDR3 reads TGTGCCAGCAGCTTGGGTTTGTTGGGGGAGGCAGGGGAGACCCAGTACTTC. Amino acids: CASSLGLLGEAGETQYF.

The chain links TRBV19 to TRBJ2-2, with TRBD2 as a possible D gene (5 bases). The CDR3 totals 14 residues. V was trimmed by 3 bases and J by 2 bases, leaving 7 bases between them. The germline V gene has CDR1 LNHDA and CDR2 SQIVND (reference sequence). CDR3 in DNA: TGTGCCAGTAGTATGGGGAGAAACACCGGGGAGCTGTTTTTT. Amino acid sequence: CASSMGRNTGELFF. Supplemented by reference TRBV19 and TRBJ2-2, the full variable domain reads DGGITQSPKYLFRKEGQNVTLSCEQNLNHDAMYWYRQDPGQGLRLIYYSQIVNDFQKGDIAEGYSVSREKKESFPLTVTSAQKNPTAFYLCASSMGRNTGELFFGEGSRLTVL.

The genes are TRBV29-1 and TRBJ2-1; D unresolved. V was trimmed by 0 bases and J by 7 bases, leaving 16 bases between them. Per germline, CDR1 SQVTM and CDR2 ANQGSEA. The CDR3 sequence is 15 residues long. The CDR3 loop reads CSVEDESAPMNEQFF. The CDR3 DNA follows: TGCAGCGTTGAAGATGAAAGCGCTCCGATGAATGAGCAGTTCTTC.

The rearrangement uses TRBV2 and TRBJ2-7; a possible D gene is TRBD2 (5 bases). The CDR3 totals 14 residues. Germline V CDR1 and CDR2: SNHLY, FYNNEI. Trimming took off 9 bases at V and 1 base at J, with 16 bases between the two ends. This chain's CDR3 is CASLAGGLSYEQYF. CDR3 DNA: TGTGCCAGTCTAGCCGGCGGGCTTTCCTACGAGCAGTACTTC. The entire variable domain, with the rest obtained from reference TRBV2 and TRBJ2-7, is as follows: EPEVTQTPSHQVTQMGQEVILRCVPISNHLYFYWYRQILGQKVEFLVSFYNNEISEKSEIFDDQFSVERPDGSNFTLKIRSTKLEDSAMYFCASLAGGLSYEQYFGPGTRLTVT.

V and J are TRBV12-3 or TRBV12-4 and TRBJ2-7; 7 bases are shared with TRBD2. V lost 7 bases and J lost 6; bases outside the gene matches: 6. The CDR3 loop spans 12 amino acids. The CDR3 DNA sequence: TGTGCCAGCAATGGACTAGTTTCCGAGCAGTACTTC. Amino acid sequence: CASNGLVSEQYF.

This clone has only one observation. The V call is TRBV5-4, the J call TRBJ2-5; 8 nucleotides align to TRBD2. Losses at the gene ends were 4 bases for V and 2 bases for J; bases not matched to a gene: 4. In germline, CDR1 is SGHNT, CDR2 YYREEE (reference sequence). The CDR3 sequence is 14 residues long. The CDR3 DNA reads as TGTGCCAGCAGCCCCGGGAGGGGGCAAGAGACCCAGTACTTC. Protein: CASSPGRGQETQYF. The full variable domain, with the rest looked up from reference TRBV5-4 and TRBJ2-5, is ETGVTQSPTHLIKTRGQQVTLRCSSQSGHNTVSWYQQALGQGPQFIFQYYREEENGRGNFPPRFSGLQFPNYSSELNVNALELDDSALYLCASSPGRGQETQYFGPGTRLLVL.

The CDR3 spells CASRIKDGVNTEAFF. CDR3 sequence (DNA): TGTGCCAGCAGAATAAAGGACGGGGTGAACACTGAAGCTTTCTTT. The chain couples TRBV6-5 to TRBJ1-1; D is unresolved. Germline CDR1 is MNHEY and CDR2 is SVGAGI. The CDR3 runs to 15 residues. V was shortened by 6 bases and J by 0 bases, with 14 bases between the two germline ends.

This clone was recorded once. J is TRBJ1-1 and V is TRBV5-4, with TRBD1 matching over 7 bases. Germline CDR1 and CDR2: SGHNT and YYREEE (reference sequence). This CDR3 spans 18 amino acids. V shed 2 bases and J 0 bases; nucleotides not matched to a gene: 13. The chain's CDR3 is CASSFSTGTIPMNTEAFF. The CDR3, as DNA: TGTGCCAGCAGCTTTTCGACAGGGACAATCCCTATGAACACTGAAGCTTTCTTT.

The V gene is TRBV12-3 or TRBV12-4, the J gene TRBJ2-5; D gene unclear. The CDR3 is made up of 12 amino acids. V gave up 4 bases and J gave up 5 bases, with 8 bases separating them. CDR3 sequence: CASSSPQETQYF. CDR3 in DNA: TGTGCCAGCAGTTCGCCCCAGGAGACCCAGTACTTC.

J is TRBJ2-1 and V is TRBV28; no firm D call. CDR3 length: 13 amino acids. Germline V lookup: CDR1 MDHEN, CDR2 SYDVKM. Trimming took 7 bases from V and 2 from J, leaving 9 bases between them. CDR3 loop: CASKGGPYNEQFF. CDR3 nucleotides: TGTGCCAGCAAAGGCGGTCCCTACAATGAGCAGTTCTTC.

The gene calls are TRBV12-3 or TRBV12-4 and TRBJ2-1; unclear D gene. Trimming removed 6 bases at V and 4 bases at J, with 4 bases between. The CDR3 is 11 amino acids. CDR3 nucleotide sequence: TGTGCCAGCAGCCTATACAATGAGCAGTTCTTC. It yields the protein CASSLYNEQFF.

The rearrangement joins TRBV4-1 to TRBJ2-7; 10 positions agree with TRBD2. The length of the CDR3 is 16 residues. Germline lookup yields CDR1 MGHRA and CDR2 YSYEKL. The junction had 6 bases not matched to a gene; V was cut back by 2 bases and J by 2 bases. The CDR3 loop reads CASSQTRTSGTYEQYF. CDR3 DNA sequence: TGCGCCAGCAGCCAAACGCGGACTAGCGGCACCTACGAGCAGTACTTC.

Note on this clone: Other nucleotide sequences in the sample specify the same CDR3. J is TRBJ1-5 and V is TRBV6-1; D possibly corresponds to TRBD1 (5 bases). Trimming removed 0 bases at V and 5 bases at J, with 14 bases between. This CDR3 region has 16 residues. Germline-derived CDR1 and CDR2 are MNHNS and SASEGT. CDR3 DNA sequence: TGTGCCAGCAGTGAAGCGTTAGGGGTAGGGGATCAGCCCCAGCATTTT. Translating it yields CASSEALGVGDQPQHF.

This chain connects TRBV24-1 to TRBJ2-7, with D maybe TRBD2 (6 bases). CDR3 size: 12 residues. The germline V gene has CDR1 KGHDR and CDR2 SFDVKD. V dropped 7 bases and J dropped 1 base, with 7 bases sitting between them. CDR3 DNA: TGTGCCACCAGCGGGAGATCCTACGAGCAGTACTTC. This sequence encodes CATSGRSYEQYF.

CDR3 sequence reads: CASTPSLGITGELFF. In DNA, the CDR3 is TGTGCCAGCACCCCTAGTTTGGGTATCACCGGGGAGCTGTTTTTT. The V and J genes are TRBV28 and TRBJ2-2; D unresolved. This CDR3 spans 15 amino acids. The germline CDR1 and CDR2 sequences are MDHEN and SYDVKM. V was pared by 7 bases and J by 4 bases, with 16 bases between.

Of note for this clone: A read error may account for a junction end that differs from germline. The V call is TRBV5-6, the J call TRBJ2-1; 8 bases match TRBD2. The CDR3 totals 15 residues. Germline CDR1 and CDR2: SGHDT and YYEEEE. The CDR3 here is CASRGGGLRVNEQFF. In DNA, the CDR3 is TGCGCCAGTCGGGGGGGCGGGTTGAGGGTCAATGAGCAGTTCTTC.

The sample holds one count of this clone. The CDR3 DNA is TGTGCCAGCAGTTTTGCGGGTCCGAAGAACACCGGGGAGCTGTTTTTT. Translating gives CASSFAGPKNTGELFF. V and J are TRBV28 and TRBJ2-2; D possibly corresponds to TRBD2 (5 bases). CDR3 length equals 16 residues. The germline V gene encodes CDR1 MDHEN and CDR2 SYDVKM. V was pared by 3 bases and J by 1 base, with 12 bases between. The full variable domain, in which reference TRBV28 and TRBJ2-2 provide the parts outside the CDR3, is DVKVTQSSRYLVKRTGEKVFLECVQDMDHENMFWYRQDPGLGLRLIYFSYDVKMKEKGDIPEGYSVSREKKERFSLILESASTNQTSMYLCASSFAGPKNTGELFFGEGSRLTVL.

This sequence joins TRBV6-6 and TRBJ2-5, with D perhaps TRBD1 (5 bases). V was cut by 5 bases and J by 5 bases, with 18 bases left in between. This CDR3 contains 15 residues. Germline CDR1 reads MNHNY; CDR2 reads SVGAGI (reference sequence). The CDR3 region has the DNA TGTGCCAGCAGTAGGCCGCAGGGAAGCGTGGAGACCCAGTACTTC. Translation: CASSRPQGSVETQYF.

This sequence joins TRBV28 and TRBJ2-7, with D uncertain. The CDR3 sequence is 12 residues long. Per germline, CDR1 MDHEN and CDR2 SYDVKM. Trimming left V 2 bases short and J 4 bases short, with 6 bases between. The CDR3, as DNA: TGTGCCAGCAGTTTAGTGGGTTACGAGCAGTACTTC. Residues: CASSLVGYEQYF.

The chain employs TRBV29-1 and TRBJ2-3; TRBD1 agrees at 7 bases. CDR1 and CDR2 from the germline V gene are SQVTM and ANQGSEA. This CDR3 spans 16 amino acids. The J segment lost 0 bases and the V segment lost 6 bases, leaving 12 bases of the junction unmatched. The CDR3 DNA reads TGCAGCGTCCCCTGGGTAGGGGGCCGGAGCACAGATACGCAGTATTTT. Translated, it gives CSVPWVGGRSTDTQYF.